This entry concerns a single T cell receptor beta chain. The data were taken from a study of blood T cell repertoires in COVID-19. On the study more broadly: Sample material is recorded as cDNA or gDNA derived from T cells, B-cell-depleted T cells, or PBMCs.

The V gene's germline CDR1 is MNHEY and CDR2 SVGAGI. V lost 9 bases and J lost 5; bases outside the gene matches: 8. This CDR3 comprises 14 residues. As handled by the study authors: Using reference gene primer amplification, nucleated cell counts were estimated. Generated by immunoSEQ multiplex PCR, the TCRdb table keeps only in-frame clones and is missing some. V, J and clone size are taken as reported in that table, and D and trimming were inferred from the DNA itself. Here the sample spans about 190,000 clones, roughly 80% being singletons. This clonotype was sampled from a man in his 60s with acute or convalescent COVID-19. The rearrangement uses TRBV6-5 and TRBJ2-5; 11 bases are a match to TRBD1. Material: peripheral blood. CDR3 bases: TGTGCCAGTACCGGGACAGGGGGTGGGGAGACCCAGTACTTC. It codes for CASTGTGGGETQYF.